The 6 T cell receptor beta chains listed next were all sequenced from one sample in a study of T cell changes during pregnancy in multiple sclerosis. Sequencing was performed with immunoSEQ multiplex PCR; in TCRdb, only in-frame clones are kept and a portion is missing. The table has 56,000 or so clones, 85% to 95% seen once; the top ten hold approximately 0.68%. Here the sequenced sample was CD4+ T cells from peripheral blood mononuclear cells, taken in the third trimester of pregnancy. Every receptor here comes from a female donor with multiple sclerosis, enrolled in a pregnancy study.

This chain joins TRBV7-8 and TRBJ1-1; 11 nucleotides line up with TRBD1. This CDR3 is 15 amino acids long. Per the germline V gene, CDR1 is SGHVS and CDR2 is FQNEAQ. With V trimmed by 3 bases and J by 5 bases, 5 bases remained unmatched. CDR3 DNA sequence: TGTGCCAGCAGCTTCGGACAGGGGGCCTCGACTGAAGCTTTCTTT. It specifies CASSFGQGASTEAFF.

V is TRBV4-3 and J is TRBJ1-3, with a tentative D call TRBD1 (5 bases). This CDR3 has 17 residues. From germline, CDR1 is LGHNA and CDR2 YSLEER. The V and J ends lost 0 bases and 3 bases respectively, with 15 bases between them. DNA of the CDR3: TGCGCCAGCAGCCAAGAGGCGGGGGGAGGCGTTGGAAACACCATATATTTT. It specifies CASSQEAGGGVGNTIYF.

The genes are TRBV21-1 and TRBJ2-7; the table's D gene call, TRBD2, was not cross checked with the DNA. TRBV21-1 is shown as a pseudogene. The CDR3 extends over 17 amino acids. Here the CDR3 DNA reads TGTGCCAGCAGCAAAGGGTGGGGACTAGCGGATTCCTACGAGCAGTACTTC. It specifies CASSKGWGLADSYEQYF.

The V call is TRBV12-5, the J call TRBJ1-1, with D possibly matching TRBD1 (6 bases). The germline V and J ends were trimmed by 6 bases and 2 bases, with 10 bases remaining between them. Looked up from germline, CDR1 is LGHNT and CDR2 is FRNRAP. This CDR3 has 13 residues. CDR3 region: CASGGTSNTEAFF. In DNA, the CDR3 is TGTGCTAGTGGAGGGACAAGTAACACTGAAGCTTTCTTT.

This clone was observed once. This chain joins TRBV5-1 and TRBJ2-3, with 7 bases that match TRBD2. Trimming cost V 2 bases and J 0 bases; bases outside gene matches: 9. Germline V gene lookup returns CDR1 SGHRS and CDR2 YFSETQ. The CDR3 has 17 residues. The CDR3 loop is CASSFKGLTMSTDTQYF. The CDR3 DNA reads as TGCGCCAGCAGCTTCAAGGGACTAACCATGAGCACAGATACGCAGTATTTT.

V is TRBV7-2 and J is TRBJ2-5; weak D call: TRBD1 (6 bases). Germline-derived CDR1 and CDR2 are SGHTA and FQGNSA. V was shortened by 2 bases and J by 2 bases, with 9 bases between the two germline ends. CDR3 length: 14 residues. In DNA, the CDR3 is TGTGCCAGCAGCTTAACTACAGGGCAAGAGACCCAGTACTTC. It translates to CASSLTTGQETQYF.